This T cell receptor (beta chain) derives from a study of CD8 T cells in ankylosing spondylitis. This clonotype has at least ten counts. Each TCR beta library was made by quantitative 5'-RACE that incorporated molecular barcodes. TCRdb re-called the 5' RACE reads with MiXCR, one entry per CDR3 protein. Among 130,000 or so distinct CDR3 sequences, approximately 6.8% were seen once, and the ten largest hold 9.5% to 15%. Trimming removed 0 bases from V and 3 bases from J, with 7 bases in between. The germline V gene encodes CDR1 MNHEY and CDR2 SVGAGI. The CDR3 sequence is 14 residues long. This TCR derives from a male donor with ankylosing spondylitis or in good health (not recorded which). The sample was blood, either unsorted or a sorted T cell fraction (not recorded which). The chain uses TRBV6-5 and TRBJ2-3; D not certain. CDR3 sequence: CASSYSLVTDTQYF. The CDR3 nucleotides are TGTGCCAGCAGTTACTCCCTGGTTACAGATACGCAGTATTTT.